Presented here are 12 T cell receptor beta chains from one specimen sequenced in a study of glioma-infiltrating T cells after dendritic cell vaccination. Time point specified: after dendritic cell vaccination, including at tumor progression/relapse. TCRdb's table, derived via immunoSEQ multiplex PCR, lists solely in-frame clones and lacks some. The table includes some 90,000 clones, around four fifths detected once. The material sequenced was blood, taken after dendritic cell vaccination. All receptors derive from a human donor with glioblastoma.

This clone showed up many times. This sequence joins TRBV19 and TRBJ1-1; TRBD1 might be the D (5 bases). V was trimmed by 7 bases and J by 0 bases, leaving 15 bases between them. This CDR3 contains 15 residues. Germline V CDR1 and CDR2: LNHDA, SQIVND (reference sequence). CDR3 loop: CASNPAGGMNTEAFF. CDR3 nucleotide sequence: TGTGCCAGTAACCCAGCGGGGGGGATGAACACTGAAGCTTTCTTT.

This chain links TRBV25-1 with TRBJ1-4; 9 bases are a match to TRBD1. J lost 4 bases, V lost 6 bases, and 9 bases had no gene match. The CDR3 is made up of 16 amino acids. From germline, CDR1 is MGHDK and CDR2 SYGVNS. CDR3 nucleotide sequence: TGTGCCAGCAGCCCCTCGCCGGGACAGGGTAATGAAAAACTGTTTTTT. It translates to CASSPSPGQGNEKLFF.

This clone was observed a few times. V usage is TRBV18 and J usage is TRBJ2-5; D is unclear. This CDR3 is 15 amino acids long. Germline V gene sequence: CDR1 KGHSH, CDR2 LQKENI. Trimming left V 6 bases short and J 1 base short, with 15 bases between. The CDR3 spells CASSLSSSGQETQYF. CDR3 nucleotide sequence: TGTGCCAGCTCTTTGTCAAGTTCGGGCCAAGAGACCCAGTACTTC.

The genes are TRBV5-4 and TRBJ2-5; a possible D gene is TRBD1 (9 bases). Per the germline V gene, CDR1 is SGHNT and CDR2 is YYREEE (reference sequence). V was shortened by 4 bases and J by 5 bases, with 24 bases between the two germline ends. This CDR3 is 17 amino acids long. The CDR3: CASSPSGQGREDETQYF. The CDR3 region has the DNA TGTGCCAGCAGCCCATCAGGACAGGGGCGGGAGGATGAGACCCAGTACTTC.

The rearrangement uses TRBV30 and TRBJ1-3; D not resolved. Germline V lookup: CDR1 GTSNPN, CDR2 SVGIG (reference sequence). V lost 5 bases, J lost 0 bases, and 5 bases lay in between. The CDR3 is made up of 12 amino acids. In DNA, the CDR3 is TGTGCCTGGTCGAGCTCTGGAAACACCATATATTTT. It is translated as CAWSSSGNTIYF.

The genes are TRBV27 and TRBJ1-2; D is perhaps TRBD1 (6 bases). V was shortened by 7 bases and J by 4 bases, with 16 bases between the two germline ends. Germline V gene data show CDR1 as MNHEY and CDR2 as SMNVEV (reference sequence). The CDR3 contains 14 residues. The CDR3 region is CASTQAGTPYGYTF. In DNA, the CDR3 is TGTGCCAGCACCCAAGCCGGGACACCCTATGGCTACACCTTC.

This sequence joins TRBV19 and TRBJ2-2; D remains ambiguous. CDR3 length: 16 residues. CDR1 is LNHDA, CDR2 SQIVND, per germline (reference sequence). V shed 5 bases and J shed 4 bases, with 17 bases lying between them. The CDR3 is CASSLRGVSLTGELFF. Written as DNA, the CDR3 is TGTGCCAGTAGTCTCCGAGGAGTTAGTCTCACCGGGGAGCTGTTTTTT.

This clone was picked up a small number of times. The rearrangement links TRBV5-1 to TRBJ1-2; no reliable D call. The V gene's germline CDR1 is SGHRS and CDR2 YFSETQ. Trimming took 0 bases from V and 2 from J, leaving 26 bases between them. This CDR3 is built from 20 residues. CDR3 DNA sequence: TGCGCCAGCAGCTTGGTTGGGAGCCAATATAACCTGCAAGTCAACTATGGCTACACCTTC. Translating it yields CASSLVGSQYNLQVNYGYTF. The variable domain in full, with the rest retrieved from reference TRBV5-1 and TRBJ1-2, is KAGVTQTPRYLIKTRGQQVTLSCSPISGHRSVSWYQQTPGQGLQFLFEYFSETQRNKGNFPGRFSGRQFSNSRSEMNVSTLELGDSALYLCASSLVGSQYNLQVNYGYTFGSGTRLTVV.

The chain employs TRBV10-3 and TRBJ1-2; D gene uncertain. V dropped 2 bases and J dropped 4 bases, with 8 bases sitting between them. From germline, CDR1 is ENHRY and CDR2 SYGVKD. This CDR3 region has 13 residues. The DNA for the CDR3 is TGTGCCATCAGTGAGACAGAGAGCTATGGCTACACCTTC. This gives the protein CAISETESYGYTF.

The chain uses TRBV28 and TRBJ1-4, with D perhaps matching TRBD1 (5 bases). The CDR3 is made up of 16 amino acids. Looked up from germline, CDR1 is MDHEN and CDR2 is SYDVKM. V lost 7 bases and J 5 bases, leaving 20 bases between the germline ends. The CDR3 is CASMPFDLGENEKLFF. CDR3 nucleotide sequence: TGTGCCAGCATGCCCTTTGATTTAGGGGAAAATGAAAAACTGTTTTTT.

The chain uses TRBV2 and TRBJ1-1; D might be TRBD1 (6 bases). The CDR3 is made up of 14 amino acids. V was shortened by 2 bases and J by 1 base, with 8 bases between the two germline ends. Germline V CDR1 and CDR2: SNHLY, FYNNEI. In DNA form, the CDR3 reads TGTGCCAGCAGTGAACAGGGGCAGAACACTGAAGCTTTCTTT. Encoded protein: CASSEQGQNTEAFF.

The V call is TRBV5-4, the J call TRBJ1-1; TRBD1 agrees at 7 bases. Unmatched junction bases numbered 10, after V lost 4 bases and J lost 1 base. CDR3 size: 16 residues. Germline V gives CDR1 SGHNT, CDR2 YYREEE (reference sequence). The CDR3 DNA reads as TGTGCCAGCAGCAAGGCCCGACAGGGTAGGAACACTGAAGCTTTCTTT. Translated: CASSKARQGRNTEAFF.